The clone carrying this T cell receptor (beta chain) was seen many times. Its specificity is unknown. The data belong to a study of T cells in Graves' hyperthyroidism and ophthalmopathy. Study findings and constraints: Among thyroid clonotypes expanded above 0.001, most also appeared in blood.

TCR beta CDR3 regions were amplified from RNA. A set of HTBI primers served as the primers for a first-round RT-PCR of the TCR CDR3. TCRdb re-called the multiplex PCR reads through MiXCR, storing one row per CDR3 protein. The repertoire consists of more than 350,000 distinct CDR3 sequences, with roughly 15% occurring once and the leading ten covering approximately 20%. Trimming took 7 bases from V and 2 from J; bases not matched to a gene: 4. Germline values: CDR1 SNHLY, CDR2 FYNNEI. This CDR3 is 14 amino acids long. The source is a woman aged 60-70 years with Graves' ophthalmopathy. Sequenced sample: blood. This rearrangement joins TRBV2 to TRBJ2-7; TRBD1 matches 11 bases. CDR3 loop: CASTGTGGTYEQYF. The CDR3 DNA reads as TGTGCCAGCACCGGGACAGGGGGAACCTACGAGCAGTACTTC.